This is a list of T cell receptor beta chains from one sample in a study of T-cell reconstitution after alpha-beta-depleted transplantation in children. From the PCR reads, TCRdb called clonotypes with MiXCR, one entry per CDR3 protein. The sample has 500,000 or so distinct CDR3 sequences, around a third seen once. Sequenced here: PBMCs from the stem cell graft donor, sampled from the stem cell graft. These receptors all stem from a human donor who donated a stem cell graft to a child with aplastic anemia. CDR3s leave out the opening cysteine and the closing phenylalanine or tryptophan. The order of the fields is V gene, J gene, CDR3 protein.

v_call: TRBV5-5
j_call: TRBJ1-4
cdr3_aa: ASSLGHNNRELF

v_call: TRBV5-1
j_call: TRBJ2-1
cdr3_aa: ASSFGWDEQF

v_call: TRBV7-2
j_call: TRBJ1-1
cdr3_aa: ASSLAEFMNTEAF

v_call: TRBV20-1
j_call: TRBJ2-5
cdr3_aa: SASRVAGGIVETQY

v_call: TRBV7-9
j_call: TRBJ2-1
cdr3_aa: ASNAINEQF

v_call: TRBV6-1
j_call: TRBJ2-5
cdr3_aa: ASSAYGGLQETQY

v_call: TRBV6-1
j_call: TRBJ2-2
cdr3_aa: ASRQDRSTGELF

v_call: TRBV7-2
j_call: TRBJ2-1
cdr3_aa: ASSLVGRRNEQF

v_call: TRBV6-5
j_call: TRBJ2-1
cdr3_aa: ASSSDFYNEQF

v_call: TRBV12-3/TRBV12-4
j_call: TRBJ2-3
cdr3_aa: ASRPVGLAGGVTQY

v_call: TRBV29-1
j_call: TRBJ2-3
cdr3_aa: STAGSRDTQY

v_call: TRBV28
j_call: TRBJ2-7
cdr3_aa: ASSPRGEGGSYEQY

v_call: TRBV7-2
j_call: TRBJ1-1
cdr3_aa: ASSLSGLNTEAF

v_call: TRBV3-1
j_call: TRBJ2-3
cdr3_aa: ASSAPSTDTQY

v_call: TRBV18
j_call: TRBJ2-3
cdr3_aa: ASSPASGRTDTQY

v_call: TRBV6-1
j_call: TRBJ2-7
cdr3_aa: ASTFTGEFYEQY

v_call: TRBV25-1
j_call: TRBJ1-1
cdr3_aa: ASSVPGQGALGTEAF

v_call: TRBV5-1
j_call: TRBJ2-1
cdr3_aa: ASSLDRPVSEQF

v_call: TRBV11-2
j_call: TRBJ2-5
cdr3_aa: ASSSIARRVKTQY

v_call: TRBV20-1
j_call: TRBJ2-1
cdr3_aa: SARGRTSPPNEQF

v_call: TRBV14
j_call: TRBJ1-2
cdr3_aa: ASSQARRSAGYT

v_call: TRBV20-1
j_call: TRBJ2-2
cdr3_aa: SASTGANTGELF

v_call: TRBV5-1
j_call: TRBJ2-1
cdr3_aa: ASSLRLANEQF

v_call: TRBV5-4
j_call: TRBJ2-2
cdr3_aa: ASSLGGVTGELF

v_call: TRBV7-2
j_call: TRBJ2-7
cdr3_aa: ASSLGGRAGEQY

v_call: TRBV28
j_call: TRBJ2-2
cdr3_aa: ASSPLGLAGTGELF

v_call: TRBV6-1
j_call: TRBJ1-1
cdr3_aa: ASIGAPGGGSTEAF

v_call: TRBV9
j_call: TRBJ2-3
cdr3_aa: ASSVGRASVTDTQY

v_call: TRBV18
j_call: TRBJ2-5
cdr3_aa: ASSPSTGYQETQY

v_call: TRBV18
j_call: TRBJ2-5
cdr3_aa: ASSPEETQY

v_call: TRBV11-2
j_call: TRBJ2-1
cdr3_aa: ASSLSFGTSGIRGGEQF

v_call: TRBV7-2
j_call: TRBJ2-7
cdr3_aa: ASSLGVRGRYEQY

v_call: TRBV20-1
j_call: TRBJ2-5
cdr3_aa: SARRQGLSGTQY

v_call: TRBV6-1
j_call: TRBJ2-3
cdr3_aa: ASSVTSASTDTQY

v_call: TRBV12-3/TRBV12-4
j_call: TRBJ1-1
cdr3_aa: ASSPRTDLPIRAEAF

v_call: TRBV29-1
j_call: TRBJ1-1
cdr3_aa: SAPGLRGTEAF

v_call: TRBV4-3
j_call: TRBJ1-6
cdr3_aa: ASSQDPPGGNSPLH

v_call: TRBV13
j_call: TRBJ2-7
cdr3_aa: ASSLGRTGDEQY

v_call: TRBV12-3/TRBV12-4
j_call: TRBJ2-7
cdr3_aa: ASTREQGANEQY

v_call: TRBV12-3/TRBV12-4
j_call: TRBJ1-1
cdr3_aa: ASSPGQPMNTEAF

v_call: TRBV6-1
j_call: TRBJ1-5
cdr3_aa: ASNYRAQNGNQPQH

v_call: TRBV12-3/TRBV12-4
j_call: TRBJ1-6
cdr3_aa: ASSLLAGTYGPLH

v_call: TRBV7-9
j_call: TRBJ2-3
cdr3_aa: ASSLAEASGAPDTQY

v_call: TRBV5-1
j_call: TRBJ1-2
cdr3_aa: ASSSGTDLYGYT

v_call: TRBV6-6
j_call: TRBJ2-3
cdr3_aa: ASTSRSTDTQY

v_call: TRBV29-1
j_call: TRBJ2-3
cdr3_aa: SVVQATDTQY

v_call: TRBV7-9
j_call: TRBJ2-5
cdr3_aa: ASSLADFRRMGETQY

v_call: TRBV12-3/TRBV12-4
j_call: TRBJ1-2
cdr3_aa: ASSPLGGYYT

v_call: TRBV4-1
j_call: TRBJ1-3
cdr3_aa: ASSQDRDSGNTIY

v_call: TRBV4-3
j_call: TRBJ2-2
cdr3_aa: ASSQDRGGGELF

v_call: TRBV30
j_call: TRBJ1-1
cdr3_aa: AWTPQVNTEAF

v_call: TRBV7-2
j_call: TRBJ1-6
cdr3_aa: ASSLLGGLGSPLH

v_call: TRBV7-8
j_call: TRBJ2-2
cdr3_aa: ASSLGRGRTGELF

v_call: TRBV5-5
j_call: TRBJ2-7
cdr3_aa: ASSLGLAGLEQY

v_call: TRBV5-6
j_call: TRBJ1-1
cdr3_aa: ASSFEVRNTEAF